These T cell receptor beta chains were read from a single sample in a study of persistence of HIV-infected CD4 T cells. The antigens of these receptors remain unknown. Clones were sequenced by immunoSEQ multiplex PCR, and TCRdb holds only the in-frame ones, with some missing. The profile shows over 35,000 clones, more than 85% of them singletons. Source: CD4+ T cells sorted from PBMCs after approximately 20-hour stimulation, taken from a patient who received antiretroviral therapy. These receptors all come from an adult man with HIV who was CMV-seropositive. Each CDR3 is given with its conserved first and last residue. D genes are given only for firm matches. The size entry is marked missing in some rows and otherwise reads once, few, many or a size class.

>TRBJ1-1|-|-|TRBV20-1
TGCAGTGCTAGTCCCCCAGGGAGGACTGAAGCTTTCTTT
CSASPPGRTEAFF
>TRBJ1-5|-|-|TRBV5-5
TGTGCCAGCAGCTTGGGGGGATTGGGCAATCAGCCCCAGCATTTT
CASSLGGLGNQPQHF
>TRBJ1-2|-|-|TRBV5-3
TGTGCCAGAAGCTCCCGGCTAGACACCTATGGCTACACCTTC
CARSSRLDTYGYTF
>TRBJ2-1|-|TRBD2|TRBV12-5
TGTGCTAGTGGCCCCGGGACTAGCGGGTACAATGAGCAGTTCTTC
CASGPGTSGYNEQFF
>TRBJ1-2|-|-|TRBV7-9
TGTGCCAGCAGCTTATTCCCTGAACAGGACCATGGCTACACCTTC
CASSLFPEQDHGYTF
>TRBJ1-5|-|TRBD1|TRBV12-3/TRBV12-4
TGTGCCAGCCGGACAGGGTGGAATCAGCCCCAGCATTTT
CASRTGWNQPQHF
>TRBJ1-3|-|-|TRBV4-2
TGTGCCAGCAGCCAAGACATAGTGGTATCTGGAAACACCATATATTTT
CASSQDIVVSGNTIYF
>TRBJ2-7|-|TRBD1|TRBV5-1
TGCGCCAGCAGCTCTGGAATGGCAGGGGGCGCCTACGAGCAGTACTTC
CASSSGMAGGAYEQYF
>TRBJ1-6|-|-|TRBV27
TGTGCCAGCAGTAGAAACAGGGAAGGGAATTCACCCCTCCACTTT
CASSRNREGNSPLHF
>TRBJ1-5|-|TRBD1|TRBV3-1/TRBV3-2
TGTGCCAGCAGCCACCGGGACAGGGGGGGCAATCAGCCCCAGCATTTT
CASSHRDRGGNQPQHF
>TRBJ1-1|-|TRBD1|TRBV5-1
TGCGCCAGCAGTGGACAGGGGCGCGACACTGAAGCTTTCTTT
CASSGQGRDTEAFF
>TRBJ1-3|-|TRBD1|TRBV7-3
TGTGCCAGCAGCGAGCAACCACAGGGGGCGTCAGGAAACACCATATATTTT
CASSEQPQGASGNTIYF
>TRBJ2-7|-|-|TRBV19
TGTGCCAGTAGTGCTCCCTCGACAGGTCGTTACGAGCAGTACTTC
CASSAPSTGRYEQYF
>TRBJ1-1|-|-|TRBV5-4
TGTGCCAGCAGCTTGCCACAGCAAAACACTGAAGCTTTCTTT
CASSLPQQNTEAFF
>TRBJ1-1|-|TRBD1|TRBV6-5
TGTGCCAGCAGCAAGGGACAGGGAATTGAAGCTTTCTTT
CASSKGQGIEAFF
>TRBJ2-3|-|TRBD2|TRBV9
TGTGCCAGCAGCGCCGGGACTAGCGGGGTACATACGCAGTATTTT
CASSAGTSGVHTQYF
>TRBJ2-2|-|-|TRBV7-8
TGTGCCAGCAGCAAAACTGTGGGAGCGAACACCGGGGAGCTGTTTTTT
CASSKTVGANTGELFF
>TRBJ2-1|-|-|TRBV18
TGTGCCAGCTCACTAACCGGGTCAGGGGGGAACAATGAGCAGTTCTTC
CASSLTGSGGNNEQFF
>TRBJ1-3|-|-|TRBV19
TGTGCCAGTAGTACAACCTCAGGGTCCTCTGGAAACACCATATATTTT
CASSTTSGSSGNTIYF
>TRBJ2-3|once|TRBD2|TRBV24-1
TGTGCCACCAGTAGCGGGGCGCTCACAGATACGCAGTATTTT
CATSSGALTDTQYF
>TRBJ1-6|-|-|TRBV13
TGTGCCAGCAGCTTAGAACAGATAGGATCACCCCTCCACTTT
CASSLEQIGSPLHF
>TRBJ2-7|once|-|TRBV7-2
TGTGCCAGCAGCTTCCACGCACTATTGCAAAACTCCTACGAGCAGTACTTC
CASSFHALLQNSYEQYF
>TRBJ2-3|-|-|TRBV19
TGTGCCAGTAGTATTGCCGCAGATACGCAGTATTTT
CASSIAADTQYF
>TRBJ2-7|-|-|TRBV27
TGTGCCAGCAGTAGTACAGGAATCTCCTACGAGCAGTACTTC
CASSSTGISYEQYF
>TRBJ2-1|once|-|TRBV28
TGTGCCGGTTCGCCGGAGGGGGCCGGCGATGAGCAGTTCTTC
CAGSPEGAGDEQFF
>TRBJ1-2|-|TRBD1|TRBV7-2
TGTGCCAGCAGCTTAAGGCAGGGGGCAGATGGCTACACCTTC
CASSLRQGADGYTF
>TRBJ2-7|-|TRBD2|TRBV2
TGTGCCAGCAGTGAAGTGCAGGTGGGGGGGGAGCAGTACTTC
CASSEVQVGGEQYF
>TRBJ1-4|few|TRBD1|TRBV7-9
TGTGCCAGCAGCCGGCGGTCGACAGGGAAAAATGAAAAACTGTTTTTT
CASSRRSTGKNEKLFF
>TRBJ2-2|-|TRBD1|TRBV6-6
TGTGCCAGCAGTGGACAGGGCCTAAACACCGGGGAGCTGTTTTTT
CASSGQGLNTGELFF
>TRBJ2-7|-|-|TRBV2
TGTGCCAGCAATCTAAGGGGCCCCAGGGGGGGAGAGCAGTACTTC
CASNLRGPRGGEQYF
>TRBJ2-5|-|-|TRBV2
TGTGCCAGCAGTGAGCGTCTAGAGACCCAGTACTTC
CASSERLETQYF
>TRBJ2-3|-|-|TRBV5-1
TGCGCCAGCAGCTTGCTTAGCACAGATACGCAGTATTTT
CASSLLSTDTQYF
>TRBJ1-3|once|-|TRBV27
TGTGCCAGCAAGCAGCACTCTGGAAACACCATATATTTT
CASKQHSGNTIYF
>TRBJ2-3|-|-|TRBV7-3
TGTGCCAGCAGCTTAATGGGGGGGCCCACAGATACGCAGTATTTT
CASSLMGGPTDTQYF
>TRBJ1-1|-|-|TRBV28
TGTGCCAGTGCCGGAGGGACTGAAGCTTTCTTT
CASAGGTEAFF
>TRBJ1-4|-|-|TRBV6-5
TGTGCCAGCAGTTACTCGCGGTTCGCAACTAATGAAAAACTGTTTTTT
CASSYSRFATNEKLFF
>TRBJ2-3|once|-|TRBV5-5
TGTGCCAGCAGCCTTGCGGCAGGGCTAGATACGCAGTATTTT
CASSLAAGLDTQYF
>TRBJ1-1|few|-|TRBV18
TGTGCCAGCTCACCAACAGGGTACATGAACACTGAAGCTTTCTTT
CASSPTGYMNTEAFF
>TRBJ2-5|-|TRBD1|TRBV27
TGTGCCAGCAGTCGGAGGACAGGGCTTTTTAACGTCCAAGAGACCCAGTACTTC
CASSRRTGLFNVQETQYF
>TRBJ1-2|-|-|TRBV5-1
TGCGCCAGCAGCCGCACGGCAGGGTTCGGCTACACCTTC
CASSRTAGFGYTF
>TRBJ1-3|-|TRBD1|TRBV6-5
TGTGCCAGCATAGATCAGGGGGCTGGAAACACCATATATTTT
CASIDQGAGNTIYF